Presented here are 16 T cell receptor beta chains from one specimen sequenced in a study of cytomegalovirus exposure and HLA in healthy donors. 13 Jbeta primers and 60 Vbeta primers were used for the PCR. Data came from immunoSEQ multiplex PCR; TCRdb stores just in-frame clones and leaves some out. Counted here are some 170,000 clones, more than 80% occurring once; the ten biggest clones make up over 4.5%. Sequenced: PBMCs. These receptors were collected from a young woman in good health and CMV-seropositive.

The chain joins TRBV7-9 to TRBJ2-1; D not resolved. Looked up from germline, CDR1 is SEHNR and CDR2 is FQNEAQ (reference sequence). CDR3 length: 12 amino acids. The V and J ends lost 5 bases and 10 bases respectively, with 12 bases between them. Written as DNA, the CDR3 is TGTGCCAGCAGCACTAATACTGGAGAGCAGTTCTTC. Encoded protein: CASSTNTGEQFF.

The chain couples TRBV2 to TRBJ2-3; the D gene is possibly TRBD1 (6 bases). The germline CDR1 and CDR2 sequences are SNHLY and FYNNEI. The CDR3 totals 16 residues. V dropped 8 bases and J dropped 0 bases, with 18 bases sitting between them. The CDR3 coding sequence is TGTGCCAGCCAAAACCGGGCAGGGGCTAGCACAGATACGCAGTATTTT. Its translation: CASQNRAGASTDTQYF. Looking up the rest from reference TRBV2 and TRBJ2-3 gives the full variable domain: EPEVTQTPSHQVTQMGQEVILRCVPISNHLYFYWYRQILGQKVEFLVSFYNNEISEKSEIFDDQFSVERPDGSNFTLKIRSTKLEDSAMYFCASQNRAGASTDTQYFGPGTRLTVL.

CDR3 sequence reads: CASSPGRQGASGTEAFF. CDR3 DNA: TGTGCCAGTAGTCCCGGAAGGCAGGGGGCGTCGGGCACTGAAGCTTTCTTT. The gene calls are TRBV19 and TRBJ1-1; TRBD1 matches at 8 bases. V shed 5 bases, J shed 4 bases, and the junction held 15 bases outside the gene matches. From germline, CDR1 is LNHDA and CDR2 SQIVND (reference sequence). This CDR3 contains 17 residues.

This clone was seen more than once but under ten times. This sequence joins TRBV4-3 and TRBJ1-2; D is unresolved. V shed 4 bases and J shed 8 bases, with 17 bases lying between them. The CDR3 extends over 14 amino acids. Per germline, CDR1 LGHNA and CDR2 YSLEER. The CDR3: CASSPMVLSEGYTF. The DNA for the CDR3 is TGCGCCAGCAGCCCAATGGTACTTAGTGAAGGCTACACCTTC.

The chain recombines TRBV29-1 with TRBJ1-2; D perhaps matches TRBD1 (5 bases). CDR1 SQVTM and CDR2 ANQGSEA come from the germline V gene. V was trimmed by 5 bases and J by 10 bases, leaving 11 bases between them. The CDR3 runs to 10 residues. The CDR3 DNA sequence: TGCAGCGTTCTGGGGCGGGACTACACCTTC. Translating gives CSVLGRDYTF.

V usage is TRBV29-1 and J usage is TRBJ2-1; 7 positions match TRBD1. Losses at the gene ends were 0 bases for V and 3 bases for J; bases not matched to a gene: 8. Germline V CDR1 and CDR2: SQVTM, ANQGSEA. The CDR3 loop spans 16 amino acids. The CDR3 DNA sequence: TGCAGCGTTGAAGATCTTCGGAACAGGGGCTACAATGAGCAGTTCTTC. Protein sequence: CSVEDLRNRGYNEQFF.

About this clone: This same CDR3 is encoded by further DNA sequences in the sample. V gene TRBV5-1 combines with J gene TRBJ1-1; D is uncertain. Germline values: CDR1 SGHRS, CDR2 YFSETQ. This CDR3 is built from 13 residues. V shed 1 base and J shed 0 bases, with 4 bases lying between them. The CDR3 sequence is CASSLSLNTEAFF. The CDR3 nucleotides are TGCGCCAGCAGCTTGTCTTTGAACACTGAAGCTTTCTTT.

The chain uses TRBV2 and TRBJ1-1, with D unresolved. The CDR3 runs 12 residues. Germline V gives CDR1 SNHLY, CDR2 FYNNEI. V lost 8 bases, J lost 4 bases, and 11 bases lay in between. The CDR3 spells CASLTAGTEAFF. CDR3 coding DNA: TGTGCCAGCCTAACGGCGGGCACTGAAGCTTTCTTT.

The rearrangement uses TRBV30 and TRBJ1-1, with 9 nucleotides matching TRBD1. Trimming took 3 bases from V and 4 from J; bases not matched to a gene: 6. Germline V gene sequence: CDR1 GTSNPN, CDR2 SVGIG (reference sequence). The CDR3 runs to 14 residues. The CDR3 nucleotides read TGTGCCTGGAGAAACAGGGGGCATAGCACTGAAGCTTTCTTT. Translating gives CAWRNRGHSTEAFF.

This chain joins TRBV5-5 and TRBJ1-2; D might be TRBD1 (5 bases). Trimming took 7 bases from V and 0 from J, leaving 13 bases between them. Germline CDR1 SGHKS, CDR2 YYEKEE (reference sequence). This CDR3 contains 14 residues. CDR3 sequence: CASLGGTTNYGYTF. In nucleotides, the CDR3 is TGTGCCAGCCTGGGGGGGACTACTAACTATGGCTACACCTTC.

The chain recombines TRBV27 with TRBJ2-2; D perhaps matches TRBD1 (6 bases). The length of the CDR3 is 15 residues. The V gene lost 7 bases and the J gene lost 4 bases, with 16 bases spanning the gap. Germline CDR1 and CDR2: MNHEY and SMNVEV (reference sequence). CDR3: CASKQGARSTGELFF. In DNA form, the CDR3 reads TGTGCCAGCAAACAGGGAGCGCGAAGCACCGGGGAGCTGTTTTTT.

The V gene is TRBV6-1, the J gene TRBJ1-1, with D tentatively TRBD1 (6 bases). The ends were cut back, 2 bases at V and 6 bases at J, with 13 bases in the middle. CDR3 length: 14 residues. Looked up from germline, CDR1 is MNHNS and CDR2 is SASEGT. The DNA for the CDR3 is TGTGCCAGCAGTGAATCAGACAGGTACGCTGAAGCTTTCTTT. It encodes CASSESDRYAEAFF.

V usage is TRBV19 and J usage is TRBJ1-3, with D hard to call. Germline V gene data show CDR1 as LNHDA and CDR2 as SQIVND (reference sequence). The CDR3 spans 16 residues. V lost 5 bases and J 0 bases, leaving 14 bases between the germline ends. The CDR3 bases are TGTGCCAGTAGTGGACGTGAGGGATTCTCTGGAAACACCATATATTTT. It translates to CASSGREGFSGNTIYF.

This rearrangement joins TRBV7-2 to TRBJ1-4; D ambiguous. The CDR3 extends over 15 amino acids. Germline CDR1 is SGHTA and CDR2 is FQGNSA. V shed 5 bases and J shed 8 bases, with 18 bases lying between them. The CDR3 DNA sequence: TGTGCCAGCAGCCCCGTCCAGGTGACGTTCGAAAAACTGTTTTTT. This encodes CASSPVQVTFEKLFF.

The chain uses TRBV30 and TRBJ1-5, with D possibly being TRBD1 (6 bases). The CDR3 has 13 residues. Germline loops: CDR1 GTSNPN, CDR2 SVGIG (reference sequence). V lost 3 bases, J lost 9 bases, and 15 bases lay in between. The CDR3 here is CAWSGQPSGPQHF. Written as DNA, the CDR3 is TGTGCCTGGAGCGGACAGCCCTCAGGGCCCCAGCATTTT.

This clone appeared once. The gene calls are TRBV11-2 and TRBJ2-1; no firm D call. This CDR3 has 13 amino acids. V was cut by 5 bases and J by 4 bases, with 9 bases left in between. The V gene's germline CDR1 is SGHAT and CDR2 FQNNGV. The DNA of the CDR3 is TGTGCCAGCAGCCCACACCAGTACAATGAGCAGTTCTTC. Protein sequence: CASSPHQYNEQFF.